This T cell receptor beta chain was recorded in a study of T cell responses to AZD1222 COVID-19 vaccine. Using immunoSEQ multiplex PCR, the repertoire was profiled, and TCRdb retains in-frame clones only, with some absent. The table lists around 28,000 clones, just under 80% of them singletons. Turning to this clone: Its antigen is currently unknown.

General study findings and limits: An increase in Spike-specific TCR breadth and depth was observed after two AZD1222 doses. At 160-218 and 743-854, vaccine-associated CD4 TCRs were dominant, and they spanned spike.

The V gene lost 5 bases and the J gene lost 6 bases, with 11 bases spanning the gap. This CDR3 is 13 amino acids long. CDR1 is MDHEN and CDR2 is SYDVKM in the germline V gene. Sequenced here: peripheral blood, sampled on day 0 of AZD1222 vaccination. This clonotype was sampled from an adult in good health. The chain combines TRBV28 with TRBJ2-1; D is possibly TRBD2 (5 bases). The CDR3 bases are TGTGCCAGCAGTGGGTCGGGGAGCAATGAGCAGTTCTTC. Protein: CASSGSGSNEQFF.